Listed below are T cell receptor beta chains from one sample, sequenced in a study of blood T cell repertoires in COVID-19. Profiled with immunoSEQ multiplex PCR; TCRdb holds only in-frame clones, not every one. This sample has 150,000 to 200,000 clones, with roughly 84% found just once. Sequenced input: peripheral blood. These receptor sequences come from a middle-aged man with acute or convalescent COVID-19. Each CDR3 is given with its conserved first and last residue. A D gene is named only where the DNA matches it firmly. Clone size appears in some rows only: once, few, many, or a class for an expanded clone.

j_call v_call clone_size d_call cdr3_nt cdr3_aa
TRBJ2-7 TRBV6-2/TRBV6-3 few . TGTGCCAGCAGTTACTCATTTTCAGCAACAGGGAGCTACGAGCAGTACTTC CASSYSFSATGSYEQYF
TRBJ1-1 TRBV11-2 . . TGTGCCAGCAGCTTAGATCCGGGGGGACATAATCTTGCTTTCTTT CASSLDPGGHNLAFF
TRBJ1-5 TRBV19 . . TGTGCCAGTAGGGCCCGACAGCGAAATCAGCCCCAGCATTTT CASRARQRNQPQHF
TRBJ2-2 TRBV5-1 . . TGCGCCAGCAGCCTGAACACCGGGGAGCTGTTTTTT CASSLNTGELFF
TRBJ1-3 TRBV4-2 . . TGTGCCAGCAGCCAAGAGTGGGCAGCCGGAAACACCATATATTTT CASSQEWAAGNTIYF
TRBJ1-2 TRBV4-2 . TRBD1 TGTGCCAGCAGCCCATGGACAGGGGGCGTAGGCTACACCTTC CASSPWTGGVGYTF
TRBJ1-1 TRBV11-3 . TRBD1 TGTGCCAGCAGCTCAGGGACAGGGGAAGCTTTCTTT CASSSGTGEAFF
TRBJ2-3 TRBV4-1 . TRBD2 TGCGCCAGCAGCTCCCAGCGGGGGGGTTCCACAGATACGCAGTATTTT CASSSQRGGSTDTQYF
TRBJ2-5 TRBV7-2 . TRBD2 TGTGCCAGCAGCACATATGGACTAGCGGTACAAGAGACCCAGTACTTC CASSTYGLAVQETQYF
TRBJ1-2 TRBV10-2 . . TGCGCCAGCAGTGAACAGACGACGAGCTATGGCTACACCTTC CASSEQTTSYGYTF
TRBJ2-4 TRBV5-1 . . TGCGCCAGCAGCAGGGGGACGGAAATAGCCAAAAACATTCAGTACTTC CASSRGTEIAKNIQYF
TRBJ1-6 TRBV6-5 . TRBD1 TGTGCCAGCAGCCCGGGACAGGGATTTTCACCCCTCCACTTT CASSPGQGFSPLHF
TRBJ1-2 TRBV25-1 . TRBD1 TGTGCCAGCCGGGACAGGGGTTTATTTCATGGCTACACCTTC CASRDRGLFHGYTF
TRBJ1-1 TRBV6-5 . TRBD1 TGTGCCAGCAGCCTCTCTCGACAGGGGGACACTGAAGCTTTCTTT CASSLSRQGDTEAFF
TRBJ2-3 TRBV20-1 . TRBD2 TGCAGTAGCCCCAGCGGGGGTACGCAGTATTTT CSSPSGGTQYF
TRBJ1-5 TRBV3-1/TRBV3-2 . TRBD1 TGTGCCAGCAGCCTAGGGACAGGGTCCGATCAGCCCCAGCATTTT CASSLGTGSDQPQHF
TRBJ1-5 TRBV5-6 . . TGTGCCAGCAGCTTGTCCCGCCACTTTAGCAATCAGCCCCAGCATTTT CASSLSRHFSNQPQHF
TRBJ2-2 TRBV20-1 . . TGCAGTGCTCCGGGGAAGAAAGAGCTGTTTTTT CSAPGKKELFF
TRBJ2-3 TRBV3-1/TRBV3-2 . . TGTGCCAGCAGCCAAGATCGCGGACTTAGCACAGATACGCAGTATTTT CASSQDRGLSTDTQYF
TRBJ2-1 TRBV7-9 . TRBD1 TGTGCCAGCAGCTTTGGGACAGGGGGCAATGAGCAGTTCTTC CASSFGTGGNEQFF
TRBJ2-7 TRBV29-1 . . TGCAGCGTTGAAAGTTCCGGGACACCCTACGAGCAGTACTTC CSVESSGTPYEQYF
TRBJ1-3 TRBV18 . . TGTGCCAGCTCACCACCAAGCGGGGCTGGAAACACCATATATTTT CASSPPSGAGNTIYF
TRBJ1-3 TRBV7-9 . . TGTGCCAGAGGAGATACTAAATTATCTGGAAACACCATATATTTT CARGDTKLSGNTIYF
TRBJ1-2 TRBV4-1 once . TGCGCCAGCAGCCAAGGGGTAGGCGGGTATGGCTACACCTTC CASSQGVGGYGYTF
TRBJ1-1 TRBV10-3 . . TGTGCCATCAGAGAGACCAGGGAATTGAACACTGAAGCTTTCTTT CAIRETRELNTEAFF
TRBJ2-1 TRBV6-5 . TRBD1 TGTGCCAGCAGTTTCGAGGGACAGGGGCGAATTGATGAGCAGTTCTTC CASSFEGQGRIDEQFF
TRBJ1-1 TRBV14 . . TGTGCCAGCAGCCAAGGAGGAGCGCTTTACACTGAAGCTTTCTTT CASSQGGALYTEAFF
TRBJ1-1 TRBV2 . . TGTGCCAGCAGGGATACAGCTGTCGGTACTGAAGCTTTCTTT CASRDTAVGTEAFF
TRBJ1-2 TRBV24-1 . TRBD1 TGTGCCACCAGTGGTCCGGTGGCAGGGGGTGGTTATGGCTACACCTTC CATSGPVAGGGYGYTF
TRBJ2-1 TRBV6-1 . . TGTGCCAGCAGTGAAGTTGGAACACCAAGGGGTGAGCAGTTCTTC CASSEVGTPRGEQFF
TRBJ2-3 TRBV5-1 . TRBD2 TGCGCCAGCAGCTTGTCCCCTAGCGGGGGGTTCACAGATACGCAGTATTTT CASSLSPSGGFTDTQYF
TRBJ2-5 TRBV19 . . TGTGCCAGTAGTAGTGGGGCCCAAGAGACCCAGTACTTC CASSSGAQETQYF
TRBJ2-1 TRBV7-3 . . TGTGCCAGCAGCTTGAACAGGGCCCCCTACAATGAGCAGTTCTTC CASSLNRAPYNEQFF